This T cell receptor beta chain was sequenced in a study of cytomegalovirus exposure and HLA in healthy donors. In the study overall: Among the approximately 400 genotyped donors, around 81% were placed in the Caucasian-associated ancestry cluster. Findings of the study overall: The only immune exposure information that was available was CMV serostatus. V- and J-gene trimming of TCR beta was linked (in a later analysis) to a missense DCLRE1C variant.

Use of 60 Vbeta and 13 Jbeta primers characterized the PCR. The table came from immunoSEQ multiplex PCR; TCRdb's copy has only in-frame clones and leaves some out. The sample totals 220,000 or so clones. V was pared by 4 bases and J by 2 bases, with 9 bases of the junction left unmatched. CDR3 length equals 15 residues. The germline CDR1 and CDR2 sequences are SQVTM and ANQGSEA. Of note for this clone: Its antigen remains unidentified.

Sequences were obtained from PBMCs. This sequence originates from a girl aged 2 to 10 in good health and CMV-seropositive. The chain carries TRBV29-1 and TRBJ2-7; TRBD1 matches 9 bases. CDR3 region: CSVAFGQGHPYEQYF. CDR3 sequence (DNA): TGCAGCGTTGCTTTTGGACAGGGGCACCCCTACGAGCAGTACTTC.